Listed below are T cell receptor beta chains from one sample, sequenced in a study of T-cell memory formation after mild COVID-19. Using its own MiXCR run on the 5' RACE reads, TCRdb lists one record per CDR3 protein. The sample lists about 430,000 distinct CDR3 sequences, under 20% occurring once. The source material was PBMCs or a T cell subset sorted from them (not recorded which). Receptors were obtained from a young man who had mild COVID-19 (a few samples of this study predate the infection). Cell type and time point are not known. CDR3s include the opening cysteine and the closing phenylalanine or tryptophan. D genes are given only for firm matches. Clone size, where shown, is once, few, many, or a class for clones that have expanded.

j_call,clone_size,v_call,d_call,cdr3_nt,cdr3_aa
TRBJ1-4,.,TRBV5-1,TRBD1,TGCGCCAGCAGCTCGACAGGGGGTACAGAAAAACTGTTTTTT,CASSSTGGTEKLFF
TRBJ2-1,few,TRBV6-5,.,TGTGCCAGCAGTTACGGGGGCGCCCACAATGAGCAGTTCTTC,CASSYGGAHNEQFF
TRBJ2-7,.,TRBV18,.,TGTGCCAGCTCACCACCTGCGCGTGCAGGCTACGAGCAGTACTTC,CASSPPARAGYEQYF
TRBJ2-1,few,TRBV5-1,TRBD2,TGCGCCAGCAGCCGTTCCAAGCGGGGGGCCAATGAGCAGTTCTTC,CASSRSKRGANEQFF
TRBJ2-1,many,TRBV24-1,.,TGTGCCACCAGTGCCCCACAGGACCGCGGGTGTAACAATGAGCAGTTCTTC,CATSAPQDRGCNNEQFF
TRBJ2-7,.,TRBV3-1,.,TGTGCCAGCAGCCAGCTGGGGGTCTTACACTTC,CASSQLGVLHF
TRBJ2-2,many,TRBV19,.,TGTGCCAGTTGGACAGCCACCGGGGAGCTGTTTTTT,CASWTATGELFF
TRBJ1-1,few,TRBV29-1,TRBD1,TGCAGCGCCAGGACAGGGGGTCGTACTGAAGCTTTCTTT,CSARTGGRTEAFF
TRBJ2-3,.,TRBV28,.,TGTGCCTACGGTAGCACAGATACGCAGTATTTT,CAYGSTDTQYF
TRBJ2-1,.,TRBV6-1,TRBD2,TGTGCCAGCAGGGATTCTAGCGGGGGGGCCGGCAATGAGCAGTTCTTC,CASRDSSGGAGNEQFF
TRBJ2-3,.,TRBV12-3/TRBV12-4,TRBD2,TGTGCCAGCAGTCCGCCGACTAGCGGGGGGGCATATACGCAGTATTTT,CASSPPTSGGAYTQYF
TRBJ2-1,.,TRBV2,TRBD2,TGTGCCAGCAGCGTAGCGGGGGCCTCCTACAATGAGCAGTTCTTC,CASSVAGASYNEQFF
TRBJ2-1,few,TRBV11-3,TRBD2,TGTGCCAGCAGCTTCCTAGCGGGGGGTATTAATGAGCAGTTCTTC,CASSFLAGGINEQFF
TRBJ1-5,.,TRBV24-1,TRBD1,TGTGCCACCAGTGACCCTCGACAGGGAGGCAATCAGCCCCAGCATTTT,CATSDPRQGGNQPQHF
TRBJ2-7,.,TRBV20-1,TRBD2,TGCAGTGCTAGAGAACTAGCGGGGGCCGGATGGGGCGAGCAGTACTTC,CSARELAGAGWGEQYF
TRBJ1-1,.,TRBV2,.,TGTGCCAGCAGGGACACCAGCCAGAACACTGAAGCTTTCTTT,CASRDTSQNTEAFF
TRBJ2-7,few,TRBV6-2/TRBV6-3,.,TGTGCCAGCAGCGTAGGGGGGGGGGCCCCCTACGAGCAGTACTTC,CASSVGGGAPYEQYF
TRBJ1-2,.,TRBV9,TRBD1,TGTGCCAGCACCACCGGCCAGGGGGAGGGCTACACCTTC,CASTTGQGEGYTF
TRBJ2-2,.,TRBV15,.,TGTGCCACCAGCAGAGATCTTCCGGGTACCGGGGAGCTGTTTTTT,CATSRDLPGTGELFF
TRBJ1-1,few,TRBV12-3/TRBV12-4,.,TGTGCCAGCAGGCACACCAACACTGAAGCTTTCTTT,CASRHTNTEAFF
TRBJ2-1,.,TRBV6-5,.,TGTGCCAGCAGTCCCACCAGGGGAACTGAGCAGTTCTTC,CASSPTRGTEQFF
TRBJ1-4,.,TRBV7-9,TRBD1,TGTGCCAGCAGCTTTCAGGGGGCTGGGGAAAAACTGTTTTTT,CASSFQGAGEKLFF